This record concerns one TCR beta chain sequence. Its cognate antigen is unknown. This record comes from a study of cytomegalovirus exposure and HLA in healthy donors. General study findings and limits: Later analysis demonstrated an association between a missense DCLRE1C variant and TCR beta V- and J-gene trimming. Data from an earlier analysis indicated that most TCR beta V segments were productive either about 90% or about 30% of the time.

It was with 60 Vbeta and 13 Jbeta primers that the PCR ran. Using immunoSEQ multiplex PCR, the repertoire was profiled, and TCRdb retains in-frame clones only, with some absent. The sample has 150,000 to 200,000 clones, roughly 84% seen once; the top ten hold around 0.24%. Sequencing was done on a sample of PBMCs. This sequence originates from a boy between 10 and 17 years old in good health and CMV-seronegative.

CDR3: CASSSPGTGNYEQYF. CDR3 DNA: TGTGCCAGCAGCTCCCCCGGGACTGGCAACTACGAGCAGTACTTC. V and J are TRBV11-2 and TRBJ2-7; D is perhaps TRBD2 (6 bases). Trimming took off 4 bases at V and 3 bases at J, with 16 bases between the two ends. The CDR3 extends over 15 amino acids. Looked up from germline, CDR1 is SGHAT and CDR2 is FQNNGV.